The clone carrying this TCR beta chain was found many times. Its target is unknown. Unique molecular identifiers tagged the TCR beta cDNA libraries. TCRdb used MiXCR to reprocess the PCR reads, holding one entry per CDR3 protein. The top ten clones hold 4.5% to 7.5% of a sample with roughly 540,000 distinct CDR3 sequences, approximately 34% of them seen once. V lost 2 bases to trimming and J lost 0 bases, with 8 bases between them. Germline lookup yields CDR1 SGHRS and CDR2 YFSETQ. There are 14 residues in the CDR3. The source of the sample is a study of post-analysis software for immune sequencing data. Broader study findings: Compared with controls, patients had more of about five TRBV segments, including TRBV5-6, TRBV5-1 and TRBV20-1. Normalized Chao1 diversity in multiple sclerosis patients fell significantly below that of controls.

The chain employs TRBV5-1 and TRBJ2-5, with D perhaps TRBD2 (6 bases). Sample: blood. The receptor comes from a girl under 18 with multiple sclerosis. The CDR3 spells CASSFGGYQETQYF. In DNA, the CDR3 is TGCGCCAGCAGCTTCGGAGGGTACCAAGAGACCCAGTACTTC.